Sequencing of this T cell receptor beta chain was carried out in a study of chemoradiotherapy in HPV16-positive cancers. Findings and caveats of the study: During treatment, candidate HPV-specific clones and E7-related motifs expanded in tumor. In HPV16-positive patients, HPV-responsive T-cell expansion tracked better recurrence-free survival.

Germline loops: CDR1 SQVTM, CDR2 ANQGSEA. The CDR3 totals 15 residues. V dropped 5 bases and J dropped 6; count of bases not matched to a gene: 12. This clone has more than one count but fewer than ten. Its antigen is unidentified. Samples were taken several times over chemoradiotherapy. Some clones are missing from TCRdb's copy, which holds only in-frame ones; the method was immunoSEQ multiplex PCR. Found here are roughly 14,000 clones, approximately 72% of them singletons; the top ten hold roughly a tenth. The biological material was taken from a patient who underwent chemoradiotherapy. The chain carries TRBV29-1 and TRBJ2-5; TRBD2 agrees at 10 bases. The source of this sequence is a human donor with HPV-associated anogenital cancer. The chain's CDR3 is CSVPSGTSVLQTQYF. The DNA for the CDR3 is TGCAGCGTTCCGTCCGGGACTAGCGTCCTACAGACCCAGTACTTC.